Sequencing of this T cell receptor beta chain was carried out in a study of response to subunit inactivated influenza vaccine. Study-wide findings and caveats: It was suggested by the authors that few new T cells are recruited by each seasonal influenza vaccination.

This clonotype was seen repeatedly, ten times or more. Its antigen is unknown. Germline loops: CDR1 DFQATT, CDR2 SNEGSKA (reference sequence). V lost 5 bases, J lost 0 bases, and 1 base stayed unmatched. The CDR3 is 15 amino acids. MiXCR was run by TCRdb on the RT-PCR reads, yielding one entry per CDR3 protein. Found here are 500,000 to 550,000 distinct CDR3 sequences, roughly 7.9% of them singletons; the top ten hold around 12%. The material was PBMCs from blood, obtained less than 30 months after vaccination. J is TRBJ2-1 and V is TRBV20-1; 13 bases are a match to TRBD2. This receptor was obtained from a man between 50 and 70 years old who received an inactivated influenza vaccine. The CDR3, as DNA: TGCAGTGCTTGGACTAGCGGGAGCTCCTACAATGAGCAGTTCTTC. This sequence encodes CSAWTSGSSYNEQFF.